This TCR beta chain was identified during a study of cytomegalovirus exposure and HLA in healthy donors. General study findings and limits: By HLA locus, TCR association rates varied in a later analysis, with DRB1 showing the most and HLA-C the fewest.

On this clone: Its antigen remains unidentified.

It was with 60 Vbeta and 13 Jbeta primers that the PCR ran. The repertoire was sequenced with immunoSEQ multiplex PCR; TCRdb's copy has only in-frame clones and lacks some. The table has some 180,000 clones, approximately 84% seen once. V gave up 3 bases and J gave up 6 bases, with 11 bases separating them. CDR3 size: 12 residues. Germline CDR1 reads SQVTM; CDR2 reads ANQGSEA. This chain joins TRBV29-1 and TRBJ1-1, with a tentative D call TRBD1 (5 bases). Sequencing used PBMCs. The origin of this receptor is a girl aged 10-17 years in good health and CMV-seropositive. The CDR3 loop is CSVDGGGSEAFF. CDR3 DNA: TGCAGCGTTGACGGGGGGGGGTCTGAAGCTTTCTTT.